This T cell receptor (beta chain) appears in the sequencing data of a study of blood T cell repertoires in COVID-19. Overall study: The United States, Italy and Spain were the sources of the acute and convalescent COVID-19 samples. The analysed material was cDNA or gDNA that came from T cells, B-cell-depleted T cells, or PBMCs.

The CDR3 runs 16 residues. Trimming removed 5 bases from V and 2 bases from J; junction bases left unmatched: 10. The germline V gene encodes CDR1 MDHEN and CDR2 SYDVKM. This clone was detected only once. Original methodology: Nucleated cell number was recorded as an estimate derived from reference gene primer amplification. The data were produced by immunoSEQ multiplex PCR, yet TCRdb's version contains in-frame clones alone and is incomplete. From that table come the V and J calls and clone size; the DNA was used to work out D and trimming. Of 40,000 to 60,000 clones listed, 90% were seen once; the top ten hold around 3.7%.

Sequencing was carried out using peripheral blood. The source is a human donor in a cohort sampled during active COVID-19. V usage is TRBV28 and J usage is TRBJ2-3; 7 positions match TRBD1. CDR3 coding DNA: TGTGCCAGCAGTCCCCGGGACAGCCTACCCACAGATACGCAGTATTTT. It codes for CASSPRDSLPTDTQYF.